The present TCR beta chain was sequenced within a study of cytomegalovirus exposure and HLA in healthy donors (TCRdb year 2017). For the wider study: The 500 to 800 repertoires of the first cohort and the approximately 110 validation repertoires were produced on the same platform, according to a later analysis. In addition to the first cohort of 666 subjects, a separate validation cohort of around 110 different subjects was used. The study aimed to test whether signatures of past pathogen exposure could be identified by cataloging public T cell receptors. The study combined high-throughput TCR immunosequencing, statistical association of individual TCRs with disease status, and machine learning to predict cytomegalovirus infection status.

The library was built by means of the immunoSEQ multiplex PCR assay. The authors' pipeline ran thus. A statistical classification framework was built to diagnose cytomegalovirus status from the catalog of TCR beta chain sequences. TCRdb's version of the immuneACCESS table is confined to in-frame rearrangements and falls short of the full clone set. An unresolved V gene accounts for under half of the shortfall where checked; the remainder is of unknown origin. V and J calls and clone size are given by that table; D and trimming were obtained from the DNA. For this sample there are more than 90,000 clones; about 93% appear just once. Approximately 1.1% of the sample rests with the top ten. Of note for this clone: The antigen it recognizes is unknown. No much larger clone is present one base from it, and per-base qualities are unavailable.

Summary of the overall study and its limitations: In vitro tests confirmed that a few of the cytomegalovirus-associated TCR beta chains recognize cytomegalovirus antigens. Most TCR sequences were seen in very few donors, while some public TCRs were found in many individuals. According to the authors, the approach could potentially be generalized to other disease states and immunological phenotypes. Cytomegalovirus status was reported to be diagnosed by the classifier with high specificity and sensitivity in both the original and validation cohorts. A later analysis had no HLA typing for the validation cohort, so co-occurrence there was scored across all 110 or so repertoires. Of the cluster scores, roughly 95% were above 0 in a later analysis, which found that TCRs clustered in the first cohort also tended to co-occur in the roughly 130 validation repertoires. In the study, approximately 150 TCR beta chains were listed as associated with cytomegalovirus.

Donors formed part of the validation cohort, which comprised 120 subjects and was distinct from the first cohort of under 800 subjects. This receptor was obtained from a woman aged 25 to 45 in good health and CMV-seropositive. Sequencing input: PBMCs.

The CDR3 sequence is CASSAGTSGQETQYF. The bases are TGTGCCAGCAGCGCGGGGACTAGCGGGCAAGAGACCCAGTACTTC. Recombination linked TRBV7-6 to TRBJ2-5, with TRBD2 identical over 12 junction bases. Reading the germline V gene gives CDR1 SGHVS and CDR2 FNYEAQ. Germline trimming: 5 bases from V, 2 bases from J; junction bases outside gene matches: 3. The CDR3 sequence holds 15 residues, the cysteine and phenylalanine included. Just the 45-base CDR3 DNA is kept, in frame starting at base 1. Outside the CDR3, residues come from the reference TRBV7-6 and TRBJ2-5 proteins, so the full variable domain is: GAGVSQSPRYKVTKRGQDVALRCDPISGHVSLYWYRQALGQGPEFLTYFNYEAQQDKSGLPNDRFSAERPEGSISTLTIQRTEQRDSAMYRCASSAGTSGQETQYFGPGTRLLVL.